These 10 T cell receptor beta chains share one sample of origin, sequenced in a study of blood T cell repertoires in COVID-19. Clones were read by immunoSEQ multiplex PCR, and TCRdb kept only the in-frame ones, dropping some. This sample has roughly 250,000 clones, with about 83% found just once. The sequencing sample was made of PBMCs or T cells enriched from blood (not recorded which). The source of these receptors is a woman aged 40-49 years who had been exposed to COVID-19.

V usage is TRBV7-8 and J usage is TRBJ2-1; 8 bases align to TRBD2. Germline V lookup: CDR1 SGHVS, CDR2 FQNEAQ. CDR3 length equals 15 residues. Germline trimming cut 3 bases from V and 10 bases from J; bases unmatched to any gene: 11. The CDR3 here is CASSLSSGTTGEQFF. The CDR3 DNA reads TGTGCCAGCAGCTTGAGTAGCGGGACCACTGGGGAGCAGTTCTTC.

V gene TRBV25-1 combines with J gene TRBJ1-6; D is uncertain. Per germline, CDR1 MGHDK and CDR2 SYGVNS. This CDR3 region has 15 residues. V lost 3 bases to trimming and J lost 6 bases, with 12 bases between them. CDR3 nucleotides: TGTGCCAGCAGTGACGTCAGAAACCCTAATTCACCCCTCCACTTT. Translation gives CASSDVRNPNSPLHF.

This clone has just one count. The genes are TRBV6-4 and TRBJ2-1; TRBD2 matches at 11 bases. CDR1 MRHNA and CDR2 SNTAGT come from the germline V gene. Unmatched junction bases numbered 9, after V lost 2 bases and J lost 6 bases. This CDR3 has 17 amino acids. CDR3 sequence (DNA): TGTGCCAGCAGTGACAGGTCCCTTAGCGGGGGGGCCAATGAGCAGTTCTTC. Translated, it gives CASSDRSLSGGANEQFF.

The chain recombines TRBV11-3 with TRBJ1-1; no clear D gene. V lost 5 bases and J 1 base, leaving 5 bases between the germline ends. This CDR3 has 12 residues. Per the germline V gene, CDR1 is SGHNT and CDR2 is YENEEA. The CDR3 nucleotides read TGTGCCAGCAGCCGGAGGAACACTGAAGCTTTCTTT. This gives the protein CASSRRNTEAFF.

This clone was recorded once. The chain employs TRBV28 and TRBJ1-6, with D possibly being TRBD1 (6 bases). V dropped 1 base and J dropped 5 bases, with 12 bases sitting between them. The CDR3 sequence is 16 residues long. Germline values: CDR1 MDHEN, CDR2 SYDVKM. The CDR3 spells CASSLFSGADNSPLHF. The CDR3 DNA reads as TGTGCCAGCAGTTTATTTTCAGGGGCCGATAATTCACCCCTCCACTTT.

In its sample, this clone was seen once. This chain links TRBV19 with TRBJ1-4, with D perhaps TRBD1 (5 bases). Germline-derived CDR1 and CDR2 are LNHDA and SQIVND (reference sequence). Trimming removed 3 bases from V and 7 bases from J, with 12 bases in between. This CDR3 comprises 14 residues. The CDR3 sequence: CASSIGGVVEKLFF. The CDR3 DNA follows: TGTGCCAGTAGTATCGGAGGGGTAGTTGAAAAACTGTTTTTT.

The V gene is TRBV24-1, the J gene TRBJ1-2; 8 nucleotides align to TRBD1. CDR1 and CDR2 from the germline V gene are KGHDR and SFDVKD. This CDR3 region has 16 residues. V was clipped by 4 bases and J by 5 bases; unmatched bases: 11. CDR3 sequence: CATSDSNRGSRYGYTF. In DNA form, the CDR3 reads TGTGCCACCAGTGACTCCAACAGGGGGTCTAGGTATGGCTACACCTTC.

The chain joins TRBV19 to TRBJ2-1; 13 positions agree with TRBD2. Losses at the gene ends were 3 bases for V and 1 base for J; bases not matched to a gene: 3. Germline lookup yields CDR1 LNHDA and CDR2 SQIVND (reference sequence). The CDR3 has 17 residues. The CDR3 here is CASSIRTSGGSYNEQFF. CDR3 DNA sequence: TGTGCCAGTAGTATTCGGACTAGCGGGGGTTCCTACAATGAGCAGTTCTTC. The whole variable domain, filled in from reference TRBV19 and TRBJ2-1, reads DGGITQSPKYLFRKEGQNVTLSCEQNLNHDAMYWYRQDPGQGLRLIYYSQIVNDFQKGDIAEGYSVSREKKESFPLTVTSAQKNPTAFYLCASSIRTSGGSYNEQFFGPGTRLTVL.

The chain recombines TRBV24-1 with TRBJ2-1, with D tentatively TRBD1 (6 bases). Looked up from germline, CDR1 is KGHDR and CDR2 is SFDVKD. V shed 5 bases and J shed 0 bases, with 10 bases lying between them. This CDR3 region has 15 residues. CDR3 sequence (DNA): TGTGCCACCAGTGGGAACAGGGACTCCTACAATGAGCAGTTCTTC. Translated, it gives CATSGNRDSYNEQFF.

The chain has TRBV5-1 and TRBJ1-5; possible D gene TRBD1, 5 bases. The CDR3 runs to 14 residues. Trimming stripped 0 bases from V and 7 bases from J, with 11 bases between. CDR1 is SGHRS, CDR2 YFSETQ, per germline. The CDR3 loop reads CASSLEGVGQPQHF. The CDR3 DNA sequence: TGCGCCAGCAGCTTGGAAGGGGTCGGACAGCCCCAGCATTTT. Combining the CDR3 with reference TRBV5-1 and TRBJ1-5 gives the whole variable domain KAGVTQTPRYLIKTRGQQVTLSCSPISGHRSVSWYQQTPGQGLQFLFEYFSETQRNKGNFPGRFSGRQFSNSRSEMNVSTLELGDSALYLCASSLEGVGQPQHFGDGTRLSIL.